This T cell receptor (beta chain) stems from a study of T cells in Graves' hyperthyroidism and ophthalmopathy. On the basis of clinical symptoms, serum thyroxine and TRAb, thyroid ultrasound and orbital computed tomography, diagnoses were made. TCR beta CDR3 regions were amplified from RNA. An initial round of RT-PCR targeting the TCR CDR3 relied on the HTBI primer set. TCRdb processed the multiplex PCR reads anew with MiXCR; each CDR3 protein has one entry. The sample lists 600,000 to 700,000 distinct CDR3 sequences, about 45% occurring once. This clonotype was observed at least ten times. The CDR3 has 14 amino acids. Deletions cut 11 bases from V and 0 bases from J, with 14 bases between. Germline CDR1 and CDR2: SNHLY and FYNNEI.

The V call is TRBV2, the J call TRBJ1-3, with no clear D. The TCR was taken from an adult man with Graves' disease, either hyperthyroidism or ophthalmopathy (not recorded which). Sequencing was carried out using peripheral blood or thyroid tissue (not recorded which). DNA of the CDR3: TGTGCCCACAGAGATAGGCTCTCTGGAAACACCATATATTTT. Residues: CAHRDRLSGNTIYF.